Listed here are 3 T cell receptor beta chains from one sample, sequenced in a study of T cell responses to AZD1222 COVID-19 vaccine. Using immunoSEQ multiplex PCR, the repertoire was profiled, and TCRdb retains in-frame clones only, with some absent. The sample has 80,000 or so clones; around 90% are singletons. The sequenced sample was peripheral blood, obtained on day 0 of AZD1222 vaccination. The receptors stem from an adult in good health.

The chain recombines TRBV15 with TRBJ2-7; 12 positions match TRBD1. This CDR3 has 16 residues. V lost 2 bases to trimming and J lost 2 bases; unmatched junction nucleotides: 4. Per the germline V gene, CDR1 is LNHNV and CDR2 is YYDKDF (reference sequence). CDR3 loop: CATSRPGQGATYEQYF. The DNA for the CDR3 is TGTGCCACCAGCAGACCGGGACAGGGGGCGACCTACGAGCAGTACTTC.

The chain has TRBV9 and TRBJ2-1, with D perhaps matching TRBD2 (5 bases). The germline CDR1 and CDR2 sequences are SGDLS and YYNGEE. The germline V and J ends were trimmed by 4 bases and 0 bases, with 8 bases remaining between them. The CDR3 sequence is 14 residues long. The CDR3 nucleotides read TGTGCCAGCAGCCCGGACTTCTCCTACAATGAGCAGTTCTTC. Protein sequence: CASSPDFSYNEQFF.

The rearrangement links TRBV11-2 to TRBJ2-3; TRBD1 matches 10 bases. The CDR3 is 17 residues long. V was pared by 4 bases and J by 2 bases, with 9 bases of the junction left unmatched. Germline CDR1 SGHAT, CDR2 FQNNGV. The CDR3 DNA reads as TGTGCCAGCAGCTCAGACCGGGACAGGGGATTCACAGATACGCAGTATTTT. Amino acid sequence: CASSSDRDRGFTDTQYF.